The T cell receptor beta chain described here comes from a study of blood T cell repertoires in COVID-19. This CDR3 has 18 amino acids. CDR1 is SEHNR, CDR2 FQNEAQ, per germline (reference sequence). V lost 3 bases, J lost 0 bases, and 9 bases stayed unmatched. This clone was counted between two and nine times. The table came from immunoSEQ multiplex PCR; TCRdb's copy has only in-frame clones and leaves some out. The sample holds about 250,000 clones, 83% seen once. The chain uses TRBV7-9 and TRBJ1-4; 8 bases match TRBD1. The sequence was collected from a woman aged 40-49 years who had been exposed to COVID-19. The sequenced sample was PBMCs or T cells enriched from blood (not recorded which). The CDR3 coding sequence is TGTGCCAGCAGCTTTGGGTGGACAGGGACTGCAACTAATGAAAAACTGTTTTTT. Translation: CASSFGWTGTATNEKLFF.